Shown below are 29 T cell receptor beta chains from a single sample sequenced in a study of T cells in localized non-small cell lung cancer. Produced via immunoSEQ multiplex PCR; TCRdb's table is partial and in-frame only. The data contain around 20,000 clones, roughly nine tenths of them singletons. The sequencing used peripheral blood, collected before any cancer treatment. The origin of the receptors is a woman aged 40-69 years with stage I lung adenocarcinoma.

This clone was seen once. The rearrangement joins TRBV19 to TRBJ2-2, with 7 nucleotides matching TRBD2. Germline assignment: CDR1 LNHDA and CDR2 SQIVND (reference sequence). There are 16 residues in the CDR3. The V and J ends lost 6 bases and 7 bases, in that order; junction bases with no gene match: 14. CDR3 sequence (DNA): TGTGCCAGTAGACCCCCGGGGAGGGCGTCTCTCGGGGAGCTGTTTTTT. Protein: CASRPPGRASLGELFF.

This sequence joins TRBV6-4 and TRBJ1-2; weak D call: TRBD1 (5 bases). This CDR3 is 14 amino acids long. Germline V lookup: CDR1 MRHNA, CDR2 SNTAGT. Trimming stripped 6 bases from V and 4 bases from J, with 15 bases between. In nucleotides, the CDR3 is TGTGCCAGCAGCGAAAAAACCGACAGCTATGGCTACACCTTC. Translation: CASSEKTDSYGYTF.

V and J are TRBV5-1 and TRBJ1-1, with TRBD1 identical over 8 bases. From germline, CDR1 is SGHRS and CDR2 YFSETQ. With V trimmed by 0 bases and J by 1 base, 2 bases remained unmatched. This CDR3 has 15 amino acids. This chain's CDR3 is CASSLADRGNTEAFF. The CDR3 coding sequence is TGCGCCAGCAGCTTGGCCGACAGGGGGAACACTGAAGCTTTCTTT. Variable domain in full (rest from reference TRBV5-1 and TRBJ1-1): KAGVTQTPRYLIKTRGQQVTLSCSPISGHRSVSWYQQTPGQGLQFLFEYFSETQRNKGNFPGRFSGRQFSNSRSEMNVSTLELGDSALYLCASSLADRGNTEAFFGQGTRLTVV.

This chain joins TRBV14 and TRBJ2-7; 9 bases agree with TRBD1. The junction had 8 bases not matched to a gene; V was cut back by 5 bases and J by 6 bases. From germline, CDR1 is SGHDN and CDR2 FVKESK. CDR3 size: 14 residues. CDR3 residues: CASSIRDRAVEQYF. Written as DNA, the CDR3 is TGTGCCAGCAGCATCCGGGACAGGGCGGTCGAGCAGTACTTC.

The genes are TRBV11-3 and TRBJ1-2; no clear D gene. The CDR3 contains 13 residues. Germline lookup yields CDR1 SGHNT and CDR2 YENEEA. Between the trimmed V and J ends, which lost 1 base and 5 bases, there was a span of 8 bases. This CDR3 is CASSLASEYGYTF. Here the CDR3 DNA reads TGTGCCAGCAGCTTAGCCTCTGAGTATGGCTACACCTTC.

The genes are TRBV5-6 and TRBJ1-4; D uncertain. Per germline, CDR1 SGHDT and CDR2 YYEEEE. This CDR3 spans 16 amino acids. The V and J ends lost 1 base and 0 bases respectively, with 10 bases between them. CDR3 protein: CASSLLSLATNEKLFF. DNA of the CDR3: TGTGCCAGCAGCTTGTTGTCCCTTGCAACTAATGAAAAACTGTTTTTT.

As concerns this clone: Other DNA sequences in the same sample also yield this CDR3. The chain combines TRBV7-2 with TRBJ1-3; the D is unclear. With 0 bases removed from V and 4 bases from J, the gap between germline ends came to 7 bases. The germline CDR1 and CDR2 sequences are SGHTA and FQGNSA. The CDR3 runs to 14 residues. The CDR3 nucleotides read TGTGCCAGCAGCTTAGCGGGCGGCGGAAACACCATATATTTT. It specifies CASSLAGGGNTIYF. The whole variable domain, remainder taken from reference TRBV7-2 and TRBJ1-3, is GAGVSQSPSNKVTEKGKDVELRCDPISGHTALYWYRQSLGQGLEFLIYFQGNSAPDKSGLPSDRFSAERTGGSVSTLTIQRTQQEDSAVYLCASSLAGGGNTIYFGEGSWLTVV.

The genes are TRBV6-5 and TRBJ2-7; D perhaps matches TRBD2 (6 bases). V shed 6 bases and J shed 0 bases, with 9 bases lying between them. The germline CDR1 and CDR2 sequences are MNHEY and SVGAGI. This CDR3 spans 13 amino acids. CDR3 in DNA: TGTGCCAGCAGACGGGGAGGCTCCTACGAGCAGTACTTC. Residues: CASRRGGSYEQYF.

The chain combines TRBV5-1 with TRBJ2-1; 8 nucleotides line up with TRBD1. The V gene end was trimmed by 0 bases and the J gene end by 5 bases; junction bases not matched to a gene: 13. Germline V gives CDR1 SGHRS, CDR2 YFSETQ. The CDR3 is 18 amino acids. The CDR3 DNA is TGCGCCAGCAGCTTGGATGGTGGGACAGGATTTGGAAACAATGAGCAGTTCTTC. As protein: CASSLDGGTGFGNNEQFF.

The genes are TRBV4-3 and TRBJ2-5; D is ambiguous. Germline V gene data show CDR1 as LGHNA and CDR2 as YSLEER. This CDR3 is 14 amino acids long. Trimming cost V 0 bases and J 5 bases, with 10 bases left between them. This chain's CDR3 is CASSQEIGLETQYF. In nucleotides, the CDR3 is TGCGCCAGCAGCCAAGAAATAGGTTTGGAGACCCAGTACTTC.

The chain has TRBV30 and TRBJ1-6; D might be TRBD1 (5 bases). V shed 5 bases and J shed 0 bases, with 20 bases lying between them. The CDR3 loop spans 18 amino acids. Germline CDR1 reads GTSNPN; CDR2 reads SVGIG (reference sequence). CDR3 sequence (DNA): TGTGCCTGGGAGTCACCGGGACCCTCGAGCTCCTATAATTCACCCCTCCACTTT. This translates into CAWESPGPSSSYNSPLHF.

The chain recombines TRBV27 with TRBJ1-5; perhaps TRBD1 as D (5 bases). The CDR3 runs 14 residues. CDR1 MNHEY and CDR2 SMNVEV come from the germline V gene (reference sequence). V lost 2 bases, J lost 4 bases, and 9 bases lay in between. DNA of the CDR3: TGTGCCAGCAGTTTAGCAGGGACTAATCAGCCCCAGCATTTT. This encodes CASSLAGTNQPQHF.

The chain recombines TRBV5-6 with TRBJ1-4; D uncertain. The CDR3 length is 16 residues. Germline loops: CDR1 SGHDT, CDR2 YYEEEE. The germline V and J ends were trimmed by 0 bases and 4 bases, with 13 bases remaining between them. CDR3 in amino acids: CASSLAISGFNEKLFF. CDR3 nucleotide sequence: TGTGCCAGCAGCTTGGCGATAAGCGGATTTAATGAAAAACTGTTTTTT.

This clone was seen a single time. The gene calls are TRBV19 and TRBJ1-1, with D maybe TRBD1 (5 bases). The CDR3 has 14 residues. V was clipped by 3 bases and J by 2 bases, with 10 bases between them. CDR1 is LNHDA, CDR2 SQIVND, per germline (reference sequence). The CDR3 spells CASSMPGRNTEAFF. In DNA form, the CDR3 reads TGTGCCAGTAGTATGCCAGGGAGAAACACTGAAGCTTTCTTT.

The chain has TRBV2 and TRBJ1-2; no clear D. CDR3 length equals 12 residues. In germline, CDR1 is SNHLY, CDR2 FYNNEI. V was clipped by 4 bases and J by 4 bases, with 7 bases between them. CDR3 nucleotide sequence: TGTGCCAGCAGTGCAAGTATCTATGGCTACACCTTC. This encodes CASSASIYGYTF.

The chain employs TRBV5-6 and TRBJ2-3; 11 positions agree with TRBD2. Germline lookup yields CDR1 SGHDT and CDR2 YYEEEE. The CDR3 is 18 amino acids. V gave up 0 bases and J gave up 0 bases; unmatched junction bases: 6. CDR3 DNA sequence: TGTGCCAGCAGCTTGGAGCTAGCGGGGGGACATAGCACAGATACGCAGTATTTT. Translated, it gives CASSLELAGGHSTDTQYF.

The V and J genes are TRBV7-9 and TRBJ1-1; D is unclear. Germline values: CDR1 SEHNR, CDR2 FQNEAQ (reference sequence). V was shortened by 1 base and J by 4 bases, with 7 bases between the two germline ends. The CDR3 sequence is 13 residues long. CDR3 sequence: CASSLDLFTEAFF. CDR3 nucleotide sequence: TGTGCCAGCAGCTTAGATCTCTTCACTGAAGCTTTCTTT.

The chain combines TRBV19 with TRBJ2-7, with a weak D call TRBD1 (7 bases). Looked up from germline, CDR1 is LNHDA and CDR2 is SQIVND (reference sequence). V lost 5 bases and J lost 7, with 18 bases in between. The CDR3 totals 14 residues. CDR3 DNA sequence: TGTGCCAGTAGTTTGCGATCCCCAGGGGGGGAGCAGTACTTC. As protein: CASSLRSPGGEQYF.

The chain joins TRBV11-3 to TRBJ2-1; TRBD2 matches 8 bases. The junction had 1 base not matched to a gene; V was cut back by 3 bases and J by 0 bases. Germline V CDR1 and CDR2: SGHNT, YENEEA. CDR3 length equals 15 residues. The CDR3 here is CASSFSGSSYNEQFF. CDR3 nucleotides: TGTGCCAGCAGCTTCAGCGGGAGCTCCTACAATGAGCAGTTCTTC.

The chain has TRBV9 and TRBJ2-5; 12 nucleotides agree with TRBD2. The germline V gene has CDR1 SGDLS and CDR2 YYNGEE. Trimming removed 0 bases from V and 5 bases from J; junction bases left unmatched: 2. This CDR3 has 15 residues. The chain's CDR3 is CASSVGTSGGETQYF. CDR3 in DNA: TGTGCCAGCAGCGTAGGTACTAGCGGGGGGGAGACCCAGTACTTC.

The V call is TRBV19, the J call TRBJ2-5; D ambiguous. The germline V gene has CDR1 LNHDA and CDR2 SQIVND (reference sequence). V lost 3 bases and J 1 base, leaving 12 bases between the germline ends. CDR3 length: 15 amino acids. The CDR3 nucleotides read TGTGCCAGTAGTATTTCCCCCGCCCCCCAAGAGACCCAGTACTTC. It codes for CASSISPAPQETQYF.

The table lists this clone with a few counts. The chain couples TRBV10-3 to TRBJ2-7, with TRBD1 matching over 8 bases. This CDR3 has 14 amino acids. The J segment lost 4 bases and the V segment lost 7 bases, leaving 9 bases of the junction unmatched. The germline V gene has CDR1 ENHRY and CDR2 SYGVKD. CDR3 coding DNA: TGTGCCATCACGAGGCAGGGGGCGCCGTACGAGCAGTACTTC. This gives the protein CAITRQGAPYEQYF.

CDR3 DNA sequence: TGTGCCAGCAGCCTAGGACAGGGTTTGTCGACAGATACGCAGTATTTT. It encodes CASSLGQGLSTDTQYF. The chain links TRBV5-8 to TRBJ2-3; 8 bases match TRBD1. Germline CDR1 SGHTS, CDR2 YDEGEE. This CDR3 comprises 16 residues. J lost 3 bases, V lost 4 bases, and 10 bases had no gene match. Full variable domain (rest looked up from reference TRBV5-8 and TRBJ2-3): EAGVTQSPTHLIKTRGQQATLRCSPISGHTSVYWYQQALGLGLQFLLWYDEGEERNRGNFPPRFSGRQFPNYSSELNVNALELEDSALYLCASSLGQGLSTDTQYFGPGTRLTVL.

V usage is TRBV30 and J usage is TRBJ1-2; the D gene is possibly TRBD1 (6 bases). Trimming took 5 bases from V and 5 from J, leaving 15 bases between them. This CDR3 has 13 amino acids. Per germline, CDR1 GTSNPN and CDR2 SVGIG (reference sequence). The CDR3, as DNA: TGTGCCTGGTTAAGCGGGGGGCAATATGGCTACACCTTC. Translating it yields CAWLSGGQYGYTF.

The gene calls are TRBV25-1 and TRBJ2-5; 8 nucleotides line up with TRBD1. Germline-derived CDR1 and CDR2 are MGHDK and SYGVNS. The CDR3 consists of 16 residues. V shed 4 bases, J shed 5 bases, and the junction held 12 bases outside the gene matches. CDR3 sequence (DNA): TGTGCCAGCAGTGGGACAGGGCGATTGTCGACGGAGACCCAGTACTTC. Protein sequence: CASSGTGRLSTETQYF.

This clone was picked up one time. The chain joins TRBV11-2 to TRBJ2-3; D perhaps matches TRBD1 (5 bases). CDR3 length: 13 amino acids. The V gene lost 11 bases and the J gene lost 1 base, with 13 bases spanning the gap. The germline V gene encodes CDR1 SGHAT and CDR2 FQNNGV. CDR3 nucleotide sequence: TGTGCCGTTTCGCGACAGCGCACAGATACGCAGTATTTT. Translated, it gives CAVSRQRTDTQYF.

This sequence joins TRBV4-3 and TRBJ2-5; TRBD2 aligns across 11 bases. The J call may be in error: the DNA end matches TRBJ2-7 better. CDR1 LGHNA and CDR2 YSLEER come from the germline V gene. CDR3 length equals 17 residues. The CDR3 region has the DNA TGCGCCAGCAGCCAAGAGGCTAGCGGGGGGAGGTCCTACGAGCAGTACTTC. It codes for CASSQEASGGRSYEQYF.

The V and J genes are TRBV19 and TRBJ2-5, with D unclear. The CDR3 runs to 13 residues. The germline V and J ends were trimmed by 3 bases and 5 bases, with 10 bases remaining between them. Germline CDR1 LNHDA, CDR2 SQIVND (reference sequence). The CDR3 region is CASSIAAYETQYF. The DNA for the CDR3 is TGTGCCAGTAGTATCGCGGCCTACGAGACCCAGTACTTC.

The V and J genes are TRBV30 and TRBJ2-2; unclear D gene. This CDR3 spans 14 amino acids. Looked up from germline, CDR1 is GTSNPN and CDR2 is SVGIG (reference sequence). Trimming cost V 3 bases and J 0 bases, with 8 bases left between them. DNA for the CDR3: TGTGCCTGGAGCGGCAGCGCGAACACCGGGGAGCTGTTTTTT. Translated: CAWSGSANTGELFF.